The 14 T cell receptor beta chains given below trace back to one sample, sequenced in a study of cytomegalovirus exposure and HLA in healthy donors. The study ran its PCR with 60 Vbeta and 13 Jbeta primers. Repertoires were generated with immunoSEQ multiplex PCR, while TCRdb's copy carries only in-frame clones and drops some. In the table there are under 150,000 clones, about 78% of which are singletons. Specimen: PBMCs. The receptors come from a woman aged 30 to 39 in good health and CMV-seropositive.

The chain uses TRBV19 and TRBJ2-5; 8 bases map to TRBD2. The J call could be wrong; TRBJ2-7 is a better fit for the DNA end. The CDR3 is 18 amino acids. CDR1 and CDR2 (germline): LNHDA, SQIVND (reference sequence). The CDR3 bases are TGTGCCAGTAGTTCGGGTTCCGGGCTAGCGGGTTTGGCCTACGAGCAGTACTTC. It translates to CASSSGSGLAGLAYEQYF.

The V and J genes are TRBV18 and TRBJ1-2; 9 nucleotides agree with TRBD1. The CDR3 totals 14 residues. Germline V lookup: CDR1 KGHSH, CDR2 LQKENI. V trimming: 0 bases; J trimming: 4 bases; junction bases outside the gene matches: 0. CDR3 residues: CASSPPDRGYGYTF. The CDR3 DNA is TGTGCCAGCTCACCACCGGACAGGGGCTATGGCTACACCTTC.

The DNA for the CDR3 is TGTGCCAGCAGCCTACGACTAGCGGGGGACACAGATACGCAGTATTTT. It encodes CASSLRLAGDTDTQYF. The chain has TRBV13 and TRBJ2-3; 12 positions agree with TRBD2. This CDR3 is built from 16 residues. The germline V gene encodes CDR1 PRHDT and CDR2 FYEKMQ (reference sequence). J lost 2 bases, V lost 5 bases, and 5 bases had no gene match.

V usage is TRBV7-3 and J usage is TRBJ1-1; D is undetermined. The germline V and J ends were trimmed by 5 bases and 2 bases, with 18 bases remaining between them. The CDR3 runs to 16 residues. Germline CDR1 is SGHTA and CDR2 is FQGTGA. The CDR3 coding sequence is TGTGCCAGCAGCACCCAGCCCCGGGGTCTAAACACTGAAGCTTTCTTT. Protein product: CASSTQPRGLNTEAFF.

The chain joins TRBV2 to TRBJ2-3; 10 nucleotides align to TRBD1. There are 14 residues in the CDR3. Germline CDR1 is SNHLY and CDR2 is FYNNEI. Trimming took 6 bases from V and 6 from J; bases not matched to a gene: 6. In nucleotides, the CDR3 is TGTGCCAGCAGCGTGACAGGGGGCGCGGATACGCAGTATTTT. It encodes CASSVTGGADTQYF.

The CDR3 DNA reads as TGTGCCAGCAGCCAAGAGCTAGCTTCCTACGAGCAGTACTTC. Encoded protein: CASSQELASYEQYF. J is TRBJ2-7 and V is TRBV14; possible D gene TRBD2, 5 bases. Trimming took off 0 bases at V and 1 base at J, with 7 bases between the two ends. The CDR3 consists of 14 residues. CDR1 and CDR2 from the germline V gene are SGHDN and FVKESK.

The J gene is TRBJ2-7, the V gene TRBV30; tentative D call: TRBD1 (5 bases). Per the germline V gene, CDR1 is GTSNPN and CDR2 is SVGIG (reference sequence). This CDR3 is built from 12 residues. Trimming left V 4 bases short and J 2 bases short, with 9 bases between. For the CDR3, the DNA is TGTGCCTGGAATTTAGGGGCCTACGAGCAGTACTTC. Protein: CAWNLGAYEQYF.

The rearrangement joins TRBV7-6 to TRBJ2-7; 8 bases map to TRBD1. The ends lost 3 bases at V and 2 bases at J; junction bases unmatched: 6. Germline V gene sequence: CDR1 SGHVS, CDR2 FNYEAQ. The CDR3 is 15 residues long. The chain's CDR3 is CASSLAGQAAYEQYF. For the CDR3, the DNA is TGTGCCAGCAGCTTGGCGGGACAGGCTGCCTACGAGCAGTACTTC.

The chain is built from TRBV7-8 and TRBJ2-5; unclear D gene. Looked up from germline, CDR1 is SGHVS and CDR2 is FQNEAQ. The CDR3 totals 13 residues. Trimming stripped 5 bases from V and 5 bases from J, with 12 bases between. The CDR3 sequence is CASSPQVWETQYF. CDR3 in DNA: TGTGCCAGCAGCCCCCAGGTTTGGGAGACCCAGTACTTC.

This clone has a single count. The chain recombines TRBV5-6 with TRBJ2-3; 7 bases fit TRBD1. This CDR3 has 15 residues. Looked up from germline, CDR1 is SGHDT and CDR2 is YYEEEE. The V and J ends lost 3 bases and 2 bases, in that order; junction bases with no gene match: 6. The CDR3 DNA reads as TGTGCCAGCAGCTGGACAGGTATAGACACAGATACGCAGTATTTT. Residues: CASSWTGIDTDTQYF.

This chain links TRBV6-4 with TRBJ1-5; D uncertain. CDR1 MRHNA and CDR2 SNTAGT come from the germline V gene. V gave up 10 bases and J gave up 2 bases, with 12 bases separating them. The CDR3 length is 13 residues. CDR3 sequence reads: CATPRERNQPQHF. In DNA, the CDR3 is TGTGCCACCCCCCGAGAGCGCAATCAGCCCCAGCATTTT.

Only a few counts were recorded for this clone. The chain uses TRBV6-1 and TRBJ2-7; 9 positions agree with TRBD1. This CDR3 is built from 15 residues. CDR1 and CDR2 (germline): MNHNS, SASEGT. V was pared by 6 bases and J by 6 bases, with 12 bases of the junction left unmatched. The CDR3, as DNA: TGTGCCAGCAGGCTATTGGGACAGGGAGATTCCGAGCAGTACTTC. Protein: CASRLLGQGDSEQYF.

V usage is TRBV6-6 and J usage is TRBJ1-2, with a tentative D call TRBD1 (5 bases). V lost 7 bases to trimming and J lost 3 bases, with 18 bases between them. Germline-derived CDR1 and CDR2 are MNHNY and SVGAGI (reference sequence). This CDR3 spans 15 amino acids. The CDR3 region has the DNA TGTGCCAGCACAGAAGGGGCTTCTAGGGACTATGGCTACACCTTC. Translating it yields CASTEGASRDYGYTF.

The chain combines TRBV9 with TRBJ1-2; a weak D match, TRBD1 (6 bases). Germline V gives CDR1 SGDLS, CDR2 YYNGEE. The CDR3 is made up of 15 amino acids. Trimming cost V 1 base and J 0 bases, with 10 bases left between them. CDR3 DNA: TGTGCCAGCAGCGTAACTGAGGGGGCTAACTATGGCTACACCTTC. Its translation is CASSVTEGANYGYTF.